Below, 20 T cell receptor beta chains from the same sample are listed, as sequenced in a study of blood T cell repertoires in COVID-19 (dated by TCRdb to the early 2020s). The library was prepared using the immunoSEQ multiplex PCR assay. In its TCRdb copy, this immuneACCESS table keeps in-frame sequences only and misses some clones. Where compared with another copy, unresolved V genes explain less than half of these, and the others have no known cause. The sample table lists some 290,000 clones, about nine tenths of them with a count of one. The ten largest clones take up less than 9.5% of the sample. The specimen was PBMCs or T cells enriched from blood (not recorded which). The origin of the receptors is a woman in her thirties who had recovered from COVID-19.

V and J are TRBV27 and TRBJ2-1, with a weak D call TRBD2 (5 bases). The CDR3 sequence is 16 residues long. V was pared by 5 bases and J by 0 bases, with 14 bases between. Germline V gene lookup returns CDR1 MNHEY and CDR2 SMNVEV (reference sequence). CDR3 protein: CASSILTGSSYNEQFF. Here the CDR3 DNA reads TGTGCCAGCAGTATACTGACGGGAAGCTCCTACAATGAGCAGTTCTTC.

This rearrangement joins TRBV6-2 or TRBV6-3 to TRBJ2-1, with 10 bases identical to TRBD1. The junction had 7 bases not matched to a gene; V was cut back by 6 bases and J by 5 bases. Germline-derived CDR1 and CDR2 are MNHEY and SVGEGT. This CDR3 region has 15 residues. CDR3: CASSPGQGVNNEQFF. CDR3 sequence (DNA): TGTGCCAGCAGCCCCGGACAGGGGGTAAACAATGAGCAGTTCTTC.

This clone was counted a few times. This chain connects TRBV10-3 to TRBJ1-1, with 12 nucleotides matching TRBD1. The CDR3 loop spans 13 amino acids. CDR1 ENHRY and CDR2 SYGVKD come from the germline V gene. The V and J ends lost 8 bases and 3 bases, in that order; junction bases with no gene match: 1. CDR3: CAIGTGGHTEAFF. The CDR3 DNA reads TGTGCCATCGGGACAGGGGGCCACACTGAAGCTTTCTTT.

The V and J genes are TRBV21-1 and TRBJ1-6; the tabulated D call, TRBD1, remains unverified against the DNA. TRBV21-1 is a documented pseudogene. The CDR3 spans 16 residues. The CDR3 coding sequence is TGTGCCAGCAGCAACGACAGGAGCTCCTATAATTCACCCCTCCACTTT. This encodes CASSNDRSSYNSPLHF.

The rearrangement links TRBV5-8 to TRBJ2-3, with 7 bases lining up with TRBD1. This CDR3 spans 15 amino acids. With V trimmed by 4 bases and J by 4 bases, 9 bases remained unmatched. CDR1 SGHTS and CDR2 YDEGEE come from the germline V gene. This chain's CDR3 is CASSRLTGAADTQYF. The DNA of the CDR3 is TGTGCCAGCAGCCGACTCACAGGGGCAGCAGATACGCAGTATTTT. Full variable domain (outside the CDR3, taken from reference TRBV5-8 and TRBJ2-3): EAGVTQSPTHLIKTRGQQATLRCSPISGHTSVYWYQQALGLGLQFLLWYDEGEERNRGNFPPRFSGRQFPNYSSELNVNALELEDSALYLCASSRLTGAADTQYFGPGTRLTVL.

V usage is TRBV7-9 and J usage is TRBJ2-7, with TRBD2 as a possible D gene (5 bases). The V gene lost 0 bases and the J gene lost 0 bases, with 6 bases spanning the gap. The V gene's germline CDR1 is SEHNR and CDR2 FQNEAQ (reference sequence). The CDR3 is made up of 14 amino acids. CDR3 region: CASSLAGSSYEQYF. DNA for the CDR3: TGTGCCAGCAGCTTAGCGGGGAGCTCCTACGAGCAGTACTTC.

This CDR3 reads CATSDPEDEAFF. For the CDR3, the DNA is TGTGCCACCAGTGACCCCGAGGATGAAGCTTTCTTT. V usage is TRBV24-1 and J usage is TRBJ1-1; D unclear. The germline V gene encodes CDR1 KGHDR and CDR2 SFDVKD. This CDR3 is 12 amino acids long. V was shortened by 4 bases and J by 7 bases, with 9 bases between the two germline ends.

The rearrangement joins TRBV6-5 to TRBJ1-2, with D possibly TRBD1 on 5 matching bases. The CDR3 spans 13 residues. Between the trimmed V and J ends, which lost 6 bases and 3 bases, there was a span of 11 bases. Germline assignment: CDR1 MNHEY and CDR2 SVGAGI. The CDR3, as DNA: TGTGCCAGCAGCCCACGGGACTACTATGGCTACACCTTC. It is translated as CASSPRDYYGYTF.

The chain links TRBV4-3 to TRBJ1-2; no clear D. The CDR3 is made up of 15 amino acids. V gave up 1 base and J gave up 0 bases, with 9 bases separating them. Germline assignment: CDR1 LGHNA and CDR2 YSLEER. The CDR3 protein is CASSQGTGTNYGYTF. CDR3 nucleotides: TGCGCCAGCAGCCAAGGGACCGGGACTAACTATGGCTACACCTTC.

CDR3 region: CASSSPSFGQGHSGNTIYF. The CDR3 DNA reads TGTGCCAGCAGTTCCCCCTCTTTTGGACAGGGCCACTCTGGAAACACCATATATTTT. This chain connects TRBV28 to TRBJ1-3; 8 nucleotides agree with TRBD1. The J segment lost 0 bases and the V segment lost 4 bases, leaving 14 bases of the junction unmatched. Germline V gene lookup returns CDR1 MDHEN and CDR2 SYDVKM. This CDR3 comprises 19 residues.

This chain links TRBV6-2 or TRBV6-3 with TRBJ2-1, with 8 bases aligning to TRBD2. The CDR3 covers 17 residues. The germline V gene has CDR1 MNHEY and CDR2 SVGEGT. The V and J ends lost 1 base and 2 bases, in that order; junction bases with no gene match: 7. The CDR3 region has the DNA TGTGCCAGCAGTTACTGGGGGGTGGGACTAGCCTACAATGAGCAGTTCTTC. Translating it yields CASSYWGVGLAYNEQFF.

The chain uses TRBV7-9 and TRBJ1-5; possible D gene TRBD1, 5 bases. V lost 3 bases, J lost 4 bases, and 7 bases lay in between. The CDR3 extends over 13 amino acids. Germline-derived CDR1 and CDR2 are SEHNR and FQNEAQ (reference sequence). The CDR3 protein is CASSFGGNQPQHF. For the CDR3, the DNA is TGTGCCAGCAGCTTTGGGGGGAATCAGCCCCAGCATTTT.

This chain joins TRBV10-3 and TRBJ2-7, with D possibly being TRBD2 (6 bases). Trimming shortened V by 5 bases and J by 0 bases, and 11 bases separated the two germline ends. CDR1 and CDR2 from the germline V gene are ENHRY and SYGVKD. This CDR3 region has 14 residues. In DNA, the CDR3 is TGTGCCATCAGTACACCTAGCGCCTCCTACGAGCAGTACTTC. Its translation is CAISTPSASYEQYF.

The chain recombines TRBV7-9 with TRBJ2-7, with a weak D call TRBD2 (5 bases). The CDR3 contains 15 residues. V shed 5 bases and J shed 1 base, with 15 bases lying between them. Germline loops: CDR1 SEHNR, CDR2 FQNEAQ (reference sequence). The CDR3: CASSPLSEGSYEQYF. DNA of the CDR3: TGTGCCAGCAGCCCTCTATCCGAGGGATCCTACGAGCAGTACTTC. The variable domain in full, with the rest retrieved from reference TRBV7-9 and TRBJ2-7, is DTGVSQNPRHKITKRGQNVTFRCDPISEHNRLYWYRQTLGQGPEFLTYFQNEAQLEKSRLLSDRFSAERPKGSFSTLEIQRTEQGDSAMYLCASSPLSEGSYEQYFGPGTRLTVT.

The gene calls are TRBV28 and TRBJ2-1, with D possibly being TRBD1 (6 bases). Deletions cut 3 bases from V and 3 bases from J, with 6 bases between. This CDR3 is 13 amino acids long. The germline V gene encodes CDR1 MDHEN and CDR2 SYDVKM. CDR3 amino acids: CASSLDSYNEQFF. CDR3 nucleotide sequence: TGTGCCAGCAGTTTGGACAGCTACAATGAGCAGTTCTTC.

J is TRBJ2-3 and V is TRBV5-8; 8 bases are shared with TRBD1. CDR1 is SGHTS, CDR2 YDEGEE, per germline. CDR3 length equals 16 residues. V lost 5 bases, J lost 0 bases, and 8 bases stayed unmatched. The chain's CDR3 is CASRPQGALSTDTQYF. CDR3 in DNA: TGTGCCAGCAGGCCCCAGGGGGCGCTTAGCACAGATACGCAGTATTTT.

This chain uses TRBV10-3 with TRBJ1-1, with D maybe TRBD1 (6 bases). This CDR3 is built from 13 residues. The V gene lost 10 bases and the J gene lost 0 bases, with 12 bases spanning the gap. Germline-derived CDR1 and CDR2 are ENHRY and SYGVKD. The CDR3 DNA reads as TGTGCCAGCCGAGGACAGATGAACACTGAAGCTTTCTTT. It is translated as CASRGQMNTEAFF.

As to this clone: At one end, the junction sequence differs from germline, possibly due to a read error. This chain links TRBV4-2 with TRBJ1-5, with 7 positions matching TRBD1. CDR3 length: 15 residues. Per the germline V gene, CDR1 is LGHNA and CDR2 is YNFKEQ. The CDR3, as DNA: TGTGCCAGCCGCCAGGGGGGGTTAGGCAATCAGCCCCAGCATTTT. Translated, it gives CASRQGGLGNQPQHF.

The chain couples TRBV10-3 to TRBJ2-1; 7 positions agree with TRBD2. The CDR3 length is 13 residues. V lost 6 bases to trimming and J lost 7 bases; unmatched junction nucleotides: 6. Germline CDR1 reads ENHRY; CDR2 reads SYGVKD. For the CDR3, the DNA is TGTGCCATCAGAAATGAACTAGCGAATGAGCAGTTCTTC. Translation gives CAIRNELANEQFF.

V and J are TRBV29-1 and TRBJ2-1; possible D gene TRBD2, 6 bases. The CDR3 is 13 amino acids. The germline V gene encodes CDR1 SQVTM and CDR2 ANQGSEA. V was trimmed by 7 bases and J by 2 bases, leaving 12 bases between them. The CDR3 protein is CSGTSGPYNEQFF. CDR3 nucleotides: TGCAGCGGAACAAGCGGGCCCTACAATGAGCAGTTCTTC.